The count of the clone carrying this TCR beta chain is one. The antigen is not known. This specimen belongs to a study of shared clonotypes between healthy human individuals. About the research overall: Three plates each covered CD4 naive and memory; CD8 naive two, CD8 memory one. Overall study results and limits: On the whole, naive subsets had larger estimated richness than memory subsets had.

Naive CD8 cells lacked CD45RO and underwent positive selection for CCR7, leaving out terminally differentiated effector memory CD45RA+ cells. Sequencing was at deep level. Using immunoSEQ multiplex PCR, the repertoire was profiled, and TCRdb retains in-frame clones only, with some absent. The table shows about 1.9 million clones, with just over 90% occurring only once. The sequence was obtained from a man between 18 and 35 years old in good health. Some clones in this sample may be carry-over from other donors' samples. The sequenced sample consisted of naive CD8+ T cells from PBMCs.

Written as DNA, the CDR3 is TGTGCCAGCAGCTTGCTTGCAGGATCTGACTATGGCTACACCTTC. Its translation: CASSLLAGSDYGYTF. This chain uses TRBV5-4 with TRBJ1-2; D is ambiguous. V lost 1 base to trimming and J lost 3 bases, with 13 bases between them. Germline-derived CDR1 and CDR2 are SGHNT and YYREEE (reference sequence). This CDR3 is built from 15 residues. Supplemented by reference TRBV5-4 and TRBJ1-2, the full variable domain reads ETGVTQSPTHLIKTRGQQVTLRCSSQSGHNTVSWYQQALGQGPQFIFQYYREEENGRGNFPPRFSGLQFPNYSSELNVNALELDDSALYLCASSLLAGSDYGYTFGSGTRLTVV.